This T cell receptor beta chain was obtained from a study of early T cells in non-severe SARS-CoV-2 infection. Study-level background: The chains were unpaired, and the sequenced material was bulk RNA from unsorted whole blood.

This clonotype was seen ten or more times. A single record per CDR3 protein comes from TCRdb applying MiXCR to the 5' RACE reads. The sample yields 30,000 or so distinct CDR3 sequences, 3% to 4% seen once. This clonotype originated in an adult who was a healthcare worker with PCR-confirmed SARS-CoV-2 infection or an uninfected control (not recorded which). The sequencing input was whole blood.

The CDR3 loop reads CASRTGLAGTLQETQYF. Here the CDR3 DNA reads TGTGCCAGCAGGACCGGACTAGCGGGGACCCTCCAAGAGACCCAGTACTTC. The chain links TRBV5-4 to TRBJ2-5; 12 bases are a match to TRBD2. Germline V CDR1 and CDR2: SGHNT, YYREEE (reference sequence). CDR3 length: 17 amino acids. The ends lost 5 bases at V and 1 base at J; junction bases unmatched: 9.